This T cell receptor beta chain came from a study of CD8+ T cells in alopecia areata. At the level of the study: Skin from roughly 6-13-month-old C3H/HeJ graft donors with spontaneous alopecia went to approximately 7-11-week-old female C3H/HeJ mice. Whole-study results and caveats: Mouse data revealed clearer TCR sharing than patient data did, a gap possibly tied to HLA. Scalp specimens additionally yield sequences from normal skin's resident alphabeta T cells. An increase in clonality over normal scalp was evident in lesional scalp, especially alopecia totalis/universalis.

This clone was seen more than once but under ten times. What it recognizes is unknown. Each gene name is a mouse one. The DNA ends 4 residues before the CDR3 does, and the rest of the CDR3 is filled in from the germline J gene. Researchers sorted pooled cutaneous lymph node cells on the basis of CD4, CD8alpha, NKG2D, NKG2ACE and other markers. Unmatched junction bases numbered 5, after V lost 5 bases and J lost 3 bases. Germline V gene lookup returns CDR1 SQVVS and CDR2 ANEGSEA. CDR3 length: 14 amino acids. Extracted RNA was reverse transcribed into cDNA, the sequencing template. Sequenced by immunoSEQ multiplex PCR; TCRdb stores in-frame clones only, minus some. Recorded here are 15,000 to 20,000 clones, none singletons.

V and J are TRBV30 and TRBJ2-7; 12 bases are a match to TRBD1. What was sequenced was CD8+ T cells sorted from a lymph node. This receptor was identified in a C3H/HeJ mouse with alopecia areata. The MHC haplotype recorded for the strain is H2-k. The CDR3 bases that were read are TGTAGTTCTCCCGGGACAGGGGGCTTCTAT. Translated: CSSPGTGGFY. The full-length CDR3 reads as CSSPGTGGFYEQYF.